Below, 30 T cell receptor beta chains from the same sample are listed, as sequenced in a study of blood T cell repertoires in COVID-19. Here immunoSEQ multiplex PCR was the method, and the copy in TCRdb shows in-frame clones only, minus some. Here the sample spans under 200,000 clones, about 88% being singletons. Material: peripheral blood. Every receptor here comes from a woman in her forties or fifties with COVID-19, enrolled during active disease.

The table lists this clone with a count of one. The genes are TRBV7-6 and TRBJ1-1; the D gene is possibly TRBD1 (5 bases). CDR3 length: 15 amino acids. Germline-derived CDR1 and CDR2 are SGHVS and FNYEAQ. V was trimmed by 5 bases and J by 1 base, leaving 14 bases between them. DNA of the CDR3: TGTGCCAGCAGCCTAGGCGTCGGGGGGAACACTGAAGCTTTCTTT. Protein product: CASSLGVGGNTEAFF. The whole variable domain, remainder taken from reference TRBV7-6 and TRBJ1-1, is GAGVSQSPRYKVTKRGQDVALRCDPISGHVSLYWYRQALGQGPEFLTYFNYEAQQDKSGLPNDRFSAERPEGSISTLTIQRTEQRDSAMYRCASSLGVGGNTEAFFGQGTRLTVV.

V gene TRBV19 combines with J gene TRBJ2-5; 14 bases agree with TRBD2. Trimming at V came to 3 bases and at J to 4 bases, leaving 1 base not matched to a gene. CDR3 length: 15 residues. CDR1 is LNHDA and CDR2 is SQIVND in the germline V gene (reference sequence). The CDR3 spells CASSMGLAGVETQYF. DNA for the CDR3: TGTGCCAGTAGTATGGGACTAGCGGGGGTAGAGACCCAGTACTTC.

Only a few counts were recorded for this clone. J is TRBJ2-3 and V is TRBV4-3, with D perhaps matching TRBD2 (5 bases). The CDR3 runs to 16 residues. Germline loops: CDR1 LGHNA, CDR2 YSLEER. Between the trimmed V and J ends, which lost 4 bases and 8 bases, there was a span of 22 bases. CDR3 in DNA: TGCGCCAGCAGCCCGGCCGCCTACCGGGGTCTGGGTACGCAGTATTTT. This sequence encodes CASSPAAYRGLGTQYF.

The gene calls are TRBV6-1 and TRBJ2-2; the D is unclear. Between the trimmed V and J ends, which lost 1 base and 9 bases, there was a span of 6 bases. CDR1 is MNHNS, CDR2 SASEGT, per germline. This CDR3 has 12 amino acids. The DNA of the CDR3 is TGTGCCAGCAGTGAAGTCCATCGGGAGCTGTTTTTT. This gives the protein CASSEVHRELFF.

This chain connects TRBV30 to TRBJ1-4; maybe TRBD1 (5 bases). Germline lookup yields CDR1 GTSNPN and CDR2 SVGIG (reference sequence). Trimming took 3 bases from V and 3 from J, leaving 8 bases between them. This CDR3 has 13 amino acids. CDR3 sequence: CAWRGGSNEKLFF. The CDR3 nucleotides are TGTGCCTGGAGGGGGGGATCTAATGAAAAACTGTTTTTT.

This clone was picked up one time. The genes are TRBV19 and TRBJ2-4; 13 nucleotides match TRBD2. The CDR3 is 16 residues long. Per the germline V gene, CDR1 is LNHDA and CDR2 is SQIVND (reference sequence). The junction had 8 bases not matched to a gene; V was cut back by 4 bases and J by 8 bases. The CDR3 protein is CASSTGTSGAGDIQYF. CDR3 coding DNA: TGTGCCAGTAGTACCGGGACTAGCGGGGCCGGGGACATTCAGTACTTC.

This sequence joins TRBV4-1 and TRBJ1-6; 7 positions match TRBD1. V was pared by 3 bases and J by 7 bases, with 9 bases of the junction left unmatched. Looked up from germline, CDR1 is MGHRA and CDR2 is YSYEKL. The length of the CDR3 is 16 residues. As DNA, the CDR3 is TGCGCCAGCAGCCAGGACCTAAGGGGGCCGAATTCACCCCTCCACTTT. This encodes CASSQDLRGPNSPLHF.

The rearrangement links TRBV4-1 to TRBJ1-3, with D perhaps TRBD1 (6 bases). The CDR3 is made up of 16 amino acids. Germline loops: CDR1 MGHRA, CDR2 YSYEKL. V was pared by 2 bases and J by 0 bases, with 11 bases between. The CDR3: CASSQTDSNSGNTIYF. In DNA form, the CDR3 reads TGCGCCAGCAGCCAAACGGACAGTAACTCTGGAAACACCATATATTTT.

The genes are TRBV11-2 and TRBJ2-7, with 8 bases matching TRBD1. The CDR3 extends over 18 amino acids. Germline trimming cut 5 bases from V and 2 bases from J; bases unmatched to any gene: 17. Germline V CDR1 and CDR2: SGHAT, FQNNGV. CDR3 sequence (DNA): TGTGCCAGCAGCATCTACTCGTTGGGGACAGGAATCCCCTACGAGCAGTACTTC. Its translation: CASSIYSLGTGIPYEQYF.

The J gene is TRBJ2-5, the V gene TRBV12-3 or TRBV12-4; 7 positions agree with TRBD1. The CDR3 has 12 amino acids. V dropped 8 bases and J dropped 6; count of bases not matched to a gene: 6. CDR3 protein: CASRQGWQTQYF. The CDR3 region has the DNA TGTGCCAGCCGACAGGGATGGCAGACCCAGTACTTC.

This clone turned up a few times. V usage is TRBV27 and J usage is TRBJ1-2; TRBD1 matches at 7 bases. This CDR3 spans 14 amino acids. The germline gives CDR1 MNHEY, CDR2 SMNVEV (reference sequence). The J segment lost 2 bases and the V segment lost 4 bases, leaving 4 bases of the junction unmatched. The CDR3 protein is CASSSLDRNYGYTF. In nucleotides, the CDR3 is TGTGCCAGCAGTTCCTTGGACAGGAACTATGGCTACACCTTC.

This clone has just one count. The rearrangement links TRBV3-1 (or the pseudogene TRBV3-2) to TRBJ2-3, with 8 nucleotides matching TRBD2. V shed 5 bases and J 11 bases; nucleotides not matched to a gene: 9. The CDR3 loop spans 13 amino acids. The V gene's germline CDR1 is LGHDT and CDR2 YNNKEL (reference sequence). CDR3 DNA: TGTGCCAGCAGCTTCCCGGGGGGGATGGGGCAGTATTTT. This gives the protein CASSFPGGMGQYF.

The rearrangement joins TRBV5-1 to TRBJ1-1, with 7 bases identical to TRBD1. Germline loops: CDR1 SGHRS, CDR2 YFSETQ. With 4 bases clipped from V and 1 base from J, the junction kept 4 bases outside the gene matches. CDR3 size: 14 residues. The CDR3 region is CASSTGQKNTEAFF. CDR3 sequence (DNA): TGCGCCAGCAGCACGGGACAGAAGAACACTGAAGCTTTCTTT.

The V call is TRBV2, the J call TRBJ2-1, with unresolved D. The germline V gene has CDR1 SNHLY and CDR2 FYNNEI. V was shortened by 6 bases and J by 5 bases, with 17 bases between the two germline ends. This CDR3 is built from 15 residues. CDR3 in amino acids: CASSLELYTNNEQFF. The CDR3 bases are TGTGCCAGCAGCCTAGAACTCTACACGAACAATGAGCAGTTCTTC.

The CDR3 protein is CASSELPPSTGGGEQFF. In DNA form, the CDR3 reads TGCGCCAGCAGTGAGCTACCACCCAGCACAGGGGGTGGTGAGCAGTTCTTC. This chain joins TRBV10-1 and TRBJ2-1; 8 nucleotides agree with TRBD1. Germline CDR1 reads WNHNN; CDR2 reads SYGVQD (reference sequence). The J segment lost 9 bases and the V segment lost 2 bases, leaving 15 bases of the junction unmatched. The CDR3 is made up of 17 amino acids.

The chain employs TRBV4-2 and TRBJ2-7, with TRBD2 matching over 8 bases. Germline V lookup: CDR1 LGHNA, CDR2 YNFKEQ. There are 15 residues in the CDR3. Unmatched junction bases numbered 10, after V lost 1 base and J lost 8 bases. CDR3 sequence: CASSQGSTGGRKQYF. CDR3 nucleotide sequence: TGTGCCAGCAGCCAAGGTTCAACGGGGGGGCGGAAGCAGTACTTC.

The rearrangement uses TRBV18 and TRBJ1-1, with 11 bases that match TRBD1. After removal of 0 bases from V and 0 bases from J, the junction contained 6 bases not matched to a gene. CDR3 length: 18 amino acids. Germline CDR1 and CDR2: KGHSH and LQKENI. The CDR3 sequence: CASSPPGQGGVMNTEAFF. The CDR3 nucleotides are TGTGCCAGCTCACCACCGGGACAGGGGGGGGTAATGAACACTGAAGCTTTCTTT.

The CDR3 DNA sequence: TGTGCCAGCAGCCAAGTTGGGACTAGCGTCGAGACCCAGTACTTC. It specifies CASSQVGTSVETQYF. The gene calls are TRBV14 and TRBJ2-5, with 10 bases identical to TRBD2. Looked up from germline, CDR1 is SGHDN and CDR2 is FVKESK. The CDR3 loop spans 15 amino acids. V lost 1 base, J lost 5 bases, and 4 bases stayed unmatched.

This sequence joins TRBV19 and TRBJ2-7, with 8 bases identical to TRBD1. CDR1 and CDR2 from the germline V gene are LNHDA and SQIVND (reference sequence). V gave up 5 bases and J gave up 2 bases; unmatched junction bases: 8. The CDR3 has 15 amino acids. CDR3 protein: CASSPGTGQTYEQYF. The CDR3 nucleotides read TGTGCCAGTAGTCCCGGGACAGGCCAAACCTACGAGCAGTACTTC.

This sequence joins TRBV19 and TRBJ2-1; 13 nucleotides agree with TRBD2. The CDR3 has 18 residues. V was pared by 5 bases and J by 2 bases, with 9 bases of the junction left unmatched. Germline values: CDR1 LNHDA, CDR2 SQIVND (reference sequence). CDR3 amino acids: CASSWDRGLAGPYNEQFF. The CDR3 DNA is TGTGCCAGTAGTTGGGACAGGGGACTAGCGGGGCCCTACAATGAGCAGTTCTTC.

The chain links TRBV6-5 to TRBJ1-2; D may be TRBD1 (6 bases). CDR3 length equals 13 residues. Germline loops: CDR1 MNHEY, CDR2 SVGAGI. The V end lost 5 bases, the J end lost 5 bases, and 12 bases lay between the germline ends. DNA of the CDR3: TGTGCCAGCAGTAGACAGGATTATTATGGCTACACCTTC. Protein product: CASSRQDYYGYTF.

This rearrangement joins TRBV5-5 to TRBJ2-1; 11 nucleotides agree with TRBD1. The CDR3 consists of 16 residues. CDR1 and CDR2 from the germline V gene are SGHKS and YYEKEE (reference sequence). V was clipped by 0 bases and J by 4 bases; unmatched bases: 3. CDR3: CASSLGTGGFYNEQFF. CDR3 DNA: TGTGCCAGCAGCTTGGGGACAGGGGGCTTTTACAATGAGCAGTTCTTC. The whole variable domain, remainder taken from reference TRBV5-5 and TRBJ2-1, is DAGVTQSPTHLIKTRGQQVTLRCSPISGHKSVSWYQQVLGQGPQFIFQYYEKEERGRGNFPDRFSARQFPNYSSELNVNALLLGDSALYLCASSLGTGGFYNEQFFGPGTRLTVL.

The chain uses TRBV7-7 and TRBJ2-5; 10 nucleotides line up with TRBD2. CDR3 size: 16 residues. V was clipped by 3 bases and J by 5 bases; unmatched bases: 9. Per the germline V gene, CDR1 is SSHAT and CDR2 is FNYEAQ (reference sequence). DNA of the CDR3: TGTGCCAGCAGCTTGACCCGACTAGCGGGTGACGAGACCCAGTACTTC. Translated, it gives CASSLTRLAGDETQYF. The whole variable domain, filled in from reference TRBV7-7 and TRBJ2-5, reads GAGVSQSPRYKVTKRGQDVTLRCDPISSHATLYWYQQALGQGPEFLTYFNYEAQPDKSGLPSDRFSAERPEGSISTLTIQRTEQRDSAMYRCASSLTRLAGDETQYFGPGTRLLVL.

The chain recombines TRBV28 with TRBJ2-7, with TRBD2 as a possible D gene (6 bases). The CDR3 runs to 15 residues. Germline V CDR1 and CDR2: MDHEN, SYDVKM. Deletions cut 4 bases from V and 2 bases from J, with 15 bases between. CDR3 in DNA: TGTGCCAGCAGTTCGCTCGGGACTGCTACCTACGAGCAGTACTTC. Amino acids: CASSSLGTATYEQYF.

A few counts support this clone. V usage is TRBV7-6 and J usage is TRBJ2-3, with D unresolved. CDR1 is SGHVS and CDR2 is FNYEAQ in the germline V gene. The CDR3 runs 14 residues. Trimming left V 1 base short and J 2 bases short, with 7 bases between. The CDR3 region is CASSLDSLTDTQYF. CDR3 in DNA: TGTGCCAGCAGCTTAGATAGCCTCACAGATACGCAGTATTTT.

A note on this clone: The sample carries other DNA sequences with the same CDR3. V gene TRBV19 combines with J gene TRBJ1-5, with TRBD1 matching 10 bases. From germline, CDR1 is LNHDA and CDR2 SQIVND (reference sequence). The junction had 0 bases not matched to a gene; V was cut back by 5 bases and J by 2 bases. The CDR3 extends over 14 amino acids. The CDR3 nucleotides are TGTGCCAGTAGTGGGACAGGGGGCAATCAGCCCCAGCATTTT. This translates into CASSGTGGNQPQHF.

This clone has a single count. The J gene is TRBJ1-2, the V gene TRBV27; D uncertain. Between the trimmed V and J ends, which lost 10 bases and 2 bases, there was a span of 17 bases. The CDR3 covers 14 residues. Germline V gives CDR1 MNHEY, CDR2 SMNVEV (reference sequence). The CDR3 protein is CATSPGRENYGYTF. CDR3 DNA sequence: TGTGCCACCAGCCCAGGACGGGAAAACTATGGCTACACCTTC.

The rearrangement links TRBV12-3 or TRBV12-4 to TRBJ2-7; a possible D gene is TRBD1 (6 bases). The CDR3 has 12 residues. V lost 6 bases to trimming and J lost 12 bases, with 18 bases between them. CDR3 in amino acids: CASSLGTRFRYF. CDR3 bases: TGTGCCAGCAGCCTCGGGACACGGTTTAGGTACTTC.

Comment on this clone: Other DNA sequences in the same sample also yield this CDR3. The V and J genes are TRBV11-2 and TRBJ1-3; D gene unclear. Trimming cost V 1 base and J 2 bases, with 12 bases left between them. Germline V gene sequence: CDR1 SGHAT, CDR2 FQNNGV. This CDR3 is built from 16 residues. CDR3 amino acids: CASSLGPRGAGNTIYF. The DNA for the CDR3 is TGTGCCAGCAGCTTAGGACCGCGGGGTGCTGGAAACACCATATATTTT.

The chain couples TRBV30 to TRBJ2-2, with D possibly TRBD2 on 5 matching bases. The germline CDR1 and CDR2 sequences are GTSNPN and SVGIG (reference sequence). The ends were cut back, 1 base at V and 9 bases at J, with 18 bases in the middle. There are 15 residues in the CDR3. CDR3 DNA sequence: TGTGCCTGGAGTGACGGACTGATAGCCAACCGGGAGCTGTTTTTT. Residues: CAWSDGLIANRELFF. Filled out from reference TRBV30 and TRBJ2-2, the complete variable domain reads SQTIHQWPATLVQPVGSPLSLECTVEGTSNPNLYWYRQAAGRGLQLLFYSVGIGQISSEVPQNLSASRPQDRQFILSSKKLLLSDSGFYLCAWSDGLIANRELFFGEGSRLTVL.